This TCR beta chain stems from a study of control samples from healthy donors and cancer patients. Profiled with immunoSEQ multiplex PCR; TCRdb holds only in-frame clones, not every one. The table has over 150,000 clones, approximately 93% seen once; the top ten hold approximately 5.5%. Germline V CDR1 and CDR2: SGHRS, YFSETQ. V dropped 4 bases and J dropped 8; count of bases not matched to a gene: 8. CDR3 size: 14 residues. The receptor was isolated from a man between 35 and 55 years old in good health. Sample: blood. The chain recombines TRBV5-1 with TRBJ2-1; 8 nucleotides agree with TRBD1. CDR3 bases: TGCGCCAGCAGCCCAGGACAGGGACCGGATGAGCAGTTCTTC. It is translated as CASSPGQGPDEQFF.